The entry below gives a single T cell receptor (beta chain) sequence along with its context. This specimen comes from a study of blood T cell repertoires in COVID-19. Study background: Material from acute and convalescent COVID-19 was sourced from the United States, Italy and Spain. PBMCs, B-cell-depleted T cells, or T cells were the source of the cDNA or gDNA that made up the material.

Germline V gene sequence: CDR1 LNHDA, CDR2 SQIVND (reference sequence). The V end lost 6 bases, the J end lost 6 bases, and 18 bases lay between the germline ends. The CDR3 sequence is 15 residues long. Authors' data handling: By means of reference gene primer amplification, nucleated cell counts were estimated. The method was immunoSEQ multiplex PCR; TCRdb's version includes in-frame clones alone and lacks a portion of them. V and J calls and clone size come straight from that table; D and trimming were deduced from the DNA. This sample carries approximately 100,000 clones, approximately 70% of them seen once, and the ten largest clones take about 5.9%.

The sequence came from a man of 80 years or more with acute or convalescent COVID-19. The sample consisted of peripheral blood. The chain combines TRBV19 with TRBJ2-1; tentative D call: TRBD1 (9 bases). CDR3 amino acids: CASRFGTGTSNEQFF. Written as DNA, the CDR3 is TGTGCCAGTAGGTTTGGGACAGGGACTAGCAATGAGCAGTTCTTC. Combining the CDR3 with reference TRBV19 and TRBJ2-1 gives the whole variable domain DGGITQSPKYLFRKEGQNVTLSCEQNLNHDAMYWYRQDPGQGLRLIYYSQIVNDFQKGDIAEGYSVSREKKESFPLTVTSAQKNPTAFYLCASRFGTGTSNEQFFGPGTRLTVL.